The 22 T cell receptor beta chains below all came from one sample that was sequenced in a study of shared T cell receptors in the human thymus. Sequencing used immunoSEQ multiplex PCR; TCRdb keeps in-frame clones, though not all of them. Here the sample spans roughly 550,000 clones, approximately 78% being singletons. This sample also appeared in a second study, on human thymus T cells.

Sequences were obtained from thymocytes. These receptors were collected from a boy in the first two years of life with a congenital heart defect.

The chain employs TRBV7-9 and TRBJ1-3; no clear D gene. Trimming took 3 bases from V and 0 from J, leaving 12 bases between them. There are 16 residues in the CDR3. From germline, CDR1 is SEHNR and CDR2 FQNEAQ (reference sequence). CDR3 nucleotide sequence: TGTGCCAGCAGCTTGGTAAGATCAGGCTCTGGAAACACCATATATTTT. This translates into CASSLVRSGSGNTIYF.

The CDR3 bases are TGTGCCAGCTCACCCCAAGGACAGGGGTGTAGGAATGGCTACACCTTC. Translated: CASSPQGQGCRNGYTF. This chain uses TRBV18 with TRBJ1-2, with 9 bases identical to TRBD1. The CDR3 covers 16 residues. Germline CDR1 and CDR2: KGHSH and LQKENI. The V gene end was trimmed by 3 bases and the J gene end by 6 bases; junction bases not matched to a gene: 11.

The rearrangement links TRBV29-1 to TRBJ1-5; D may be TRBD1 (6 bases). V lost 7 bases and J lost 0, with 13 bases in between. Per the germline V gene, CDR1 is SQVTM and CDR2 is ANQGSEA. This CDR3 has 14 amino acids. The CDR3 protein is CSAQTGNSNQPQHF. In DNA form, the CDR3 reads TGCAGCGCACAGACAGGTAATAGCAATCAGCCCCAGCATTTT. The full variable domain, with the rest looked up from reference TRBV29-1 and TRBJ1-5, is SAVISQKPSRDICQRGTSLTIQCQVDSQVTMMFWYRQQPGQSLTLIATANQGSEATYESGFVIDKFPISRPNLTFSTLTVSNMSPEDSSIYLCSAQTGNSNQPQHFGDGTRLSIL.

This clone appeared a few times. The chain is built from TRBV2 and TRBJ2-5, with a weak D call TRBD2 (6 bases). The end of the DNA fits TRBJ2-7 better, so the J call may be wrong. This CDR3 spans 15 amino acids. Germline CDR1 SNHLY, CDR2 FYNNEI. As DNA, the CDR3 is TGTGCCAGCAGTCAGGGACTGCCCTACTCCTACGAGCAGTACTTC. Protein sequence: CASSQGLPYSYEQYF.

The chain carries TRBV4-3 and TRBJ2-7; 10 bases agree with TRBD1. J was trimmed by 5 bases and V by 1 base; bases with no gene match: 5. The CDR3 loop spans 15 amino acids. The germline CDR1 and CDR2 sequences are LGHNA and YSLEER. Here the CDR3 reads CASSQVGDRGHEQYF. As DNA, the CDR3 is TGCGCCAGCAGCCAAGTAGGTGACAGGGGGCACGAGCAGTACTTC.

In this sample, this clone turned up once. The chain has TRBV11-2 and TRBJ1-3, with unresolved D. The germline CDR1 and CDR2 sequences are SGHAT and FQNNGV. The V end was cut by 3 bases, the J end by 5 bases, with 8 bases between. The CDR3 spans 13 residues. CDR3 sequence (DNA): TGTGCCAGCAGCTTCCCGAGAAGAAACACCATATATTTT. Encoded protein: CASSFPRRNTIYF. Full variable domain (rest looked up from reference TRBV11-2 and TRBJ1-3): EAGVAQSPRYKIIEKRQSVAFWCNPISGHATLYWYQQILGQGPKLLIQFQNNGVVDDSQLPKDRFSAERLKGVDSTLKIQPAKLEDSAVYLCASSFPRRNTIYFGEGSWLTVV.

This chain links TRBV27 with TRBJ2-3; TRBD2 matches at 7 bases. The CDR3 consists of 13 residues. Germline V gene sequence: CDR1 MNHEY, CDR2 SMNVEV (reference sequence). V gave up 7 bases and J gave up 4 bases; unmatched junction bases: 5. The CDR3, as DNA: TGTGCCAGCAACCCGCTAGCGGCAGATACGCAGTATTTT. Residues: CASNPLAADTQYF.

The chain employs TRBV12-5 and TRBJ2-5; 10 bases fit TRBD1. The CDR3 extends over 17 amino acids. The V gene's germline CDR1 is LGHNT and CDR2 FRNRAP. V dropped 2 bases and J dropped 4; count of bases not matched to a gene: 10. The CDR3 sequence: CASGLLWDRGGRETQYF. As DNA, the CDR3 is TGTGCTAGTGGTTTGCTATGGGACAGGGGAGGGAGAGAGACCCAGTACTTC.

DNA of the CDR3: TGTGCCAGCAGTTCGGGCAGGGATACTGAAGCTTTCTTT. It translates to CASSSGRDTEAFF. V usage is TRBV28 and J usage is TRBJ1-1, with a tentative D call TRBD1 (5 bases). V was shortened by 4 bases and J by 5 bases, with 11 bases between the two germline ends. The CDR3 contains 13 residues. Germline-derived CDR1 and CDR2 are MDHEN and SYDVKM. Drawing the rest from reference TRBV28 and TRBJ1-1, the complete variable domain is DVKVTQSSRYLVKRTGEKVFLECVQDMDHENMFWYRQDPGLGLRLIYFSYDVKMKEKGDIPEGYSVSREKKERFSLILESASTNQTSMYLCASSSGRDTEAFFGQGTRLTVV.

J is TRBJ2-7 and V is TRBV4-2; 7 positions agree with TRBD2. J lost 6 bases, V lost 4 bases, and 15 bases had no gene match. The CDR3 extends over 16 amino acids. Germline CDR1 reads LGHNA; CDR2 reads YNFKEQ. CDR3 coding DNA: TGTGCCAGCAGCCCGCTAACGAGCGGGACCTACTGCGAGCAGTACTTC. Its translation: CASSPLTSGTYCEQYF.

V is TRBV7-9 and J is TRBJ1-2, with unresolved D. Germline V gives CDR1 SEHNR, CDR2 FQNEAQ (reference sequence). Trimming shortened V by 7 bases and J by 2 bases, and 11 bases separated the two germline ends. The CDR3 consists of 13 residues. The CDR3 is CASTSDGNYGYTF. The CDR3 DNA reads as TGTGCCAGCACCTCAGACGGGAACTATGGCTACACCTTC.

The V and J genes are TRBV19 and TRBJ2-3; 11 bases agree with TRBD2. Per germline, CDR1 LNHDA and CDR2 SQIVND (reference sequence). The CDR3 extends over 16 amino acids. J was trimmed by 0 bases and V by 5 bases; bases with no gene match: 4. The CDR3 nucleotides read TGTGCCAGTAGTGTGACTAGCGGGACTAGCACAGATACGCAGTATTTT. It specifies CASSVTSGTSTDTQYF. Drawing the rest from reference TRBV19 and TRBJ2-3, the complete variable domain is DGGITQSPKYLFRKEGQNVTLSCEQNLNHDAMYWYRQDPGQGLRLIYYSQIVNDFQKGDIAEGYSVSREKKESFPLTVTSAQKNPTAFYLCASSVTSGTSTDTQYFGPGTRLTVL.

The chain links TRBV25-1 to TRBJ1-4; 7 nucleotides match TRBD1. The germline V gene has CDR1 MGHDK and CDR2 SYGVNS. V was clipped by 5 bases and J by 7 bases; unmatched bases: 10. This CDR3 contains 15 residues. The CDR3 coding sequence is TGTGCCAGCAGTATAACCGGGACAGCGGGTGAAAAACTGTTTTTT. Amino acid sequence: CASSITGTAGEKLFF.

The genes are TRBV27 and TRBJ2-7; TRBD2 aligns across 7 bases. In germline, CDR1 is MNHEY, CDR2 SMNVEV (reference sequence). The CDR3 consists of 17 residues. V dropped 3 bases and J dropped 0; count of bases not matched to a gene: 11. The CDR3 here is CASSFVPGLGSSYEQYF. CDR3 bases: TGTGCCAGCAGTTTTGTCCCAGGACTAGGGAGCTCCTACGAGCAGTACTTC.

The gene calls are TRBV25-1 and TRBJ1-3; D gene ambiguous. This CDR3 has 17 residues. Germline assignment: CDR1 MGHDK and CDR2 SYGVNS. V was trimmed by 8 bases and J by 1 base, leaving 21 bases between them. CDR3 sequence (DNA): TGTGCCAGCTCTAGAACCACCCACCTAGAGTCTGGAAACACCATATATTTT. Translating gives CASSRTTHLESGNTIYF.

This clone was found a few times. The chain has TRBV9 and TRBJ2-1, with 7 bases lining up with TRBD1. Losses at the gene ends were 0 bases for V and 0 bases for J; bases not matched to a gene: 9. The CDR3 contains 18 residues. Germline V gene sequence: CDR1 SGDLS, CDR2 YYNGEE. The CDR3 nucleotides read TGTGCCAGCAGCGTAGACGAGGCAGGGGGTAGCTCCTACAATGAGCAGTTCTTC. Translation gives CASSVDEAGGSSYNEQFF.

V and J are TRBV5-1 and TRBJ2-7, with D perhaps TRBD1 (5 bases). This CDR3 has 16 amino acids. CDR1 is SGHRS and CDR2 is YFSETQ in the germline V gene. The V end lost 4 bases, the J end lost 0 bases, and 17 bases lay between the germline ends. CDR3 nucleotide sequence: TGCGCCAGCAGCAAGATTATTCAGGGTGCCTCCTACGAGCAGTACTTC. This translates into CASSKIIQGASYEQYF.

The CDR3 DNA sequence: TGTGCCAGCAGTTTAAAAAAGCGGGCCTCCTACGAGCAGTACTTC. It codes for CASSLKKRASYEQYF. The chain uses TRBV28 and TRBJ2-7, with a possible D match to TRBD2 (6 bases). The germline V gene encodes CDR1 MDHEN and CDR2 SYDVKM. Trimming left V 2 bases short and J 0 bases short, with 11 bases between. CDR3 size: 15 residues. Filled out from reference TRBV28 and TRBJ2-7, the complete variable domain reads DVKVTQSSRYLVKRTGEKVFLECVQDMDHENMFWYRQDPGLGLRLIYFSYDVKMKEKGDIPEGYSVSREKKERFSLILESASTNQTSMYLCASSLKKRASYEQYFGPGTRLTVT.

This chain uses TRBV7-5 with TRBJ2-3; the tabulated D call, TRBD2, remains unverified against the DNA. TRBV7-5 is termed a pseudogene. The CDR3 loop spans 15 amino acids. CDR3 coding DNA: TGTGCCAGAAGCTTACCTTTAGCGGACACAGATACGCAGTATTTT. This translates into CARSLPLADTDTQYF.

The J gene is TRBJ1-1, the V gene TRBV27, with D tentatively TRBD1 (5 bases). Germline V CDR1 and CDR2: MNHEY, SMNVEV (reference sequence). The CDR3 is made up of 18 amino acids. V gave up 5 bases and J gave up 4 bases, with 26 bases separating them. The CDR3 loop is CASSLRGRVWGMGTEAFF. Here the CDR3 DNA reads TGTGCCAGCAGTCTAAGGGGCAGGGTATGGGGAATGGGCACTGAAGCTTTCTTT.

V and J are TRBV27 and TRBJ2-3; possibly TRBD2 for D (6 bases). Germline lookup yields CDR1 MNHEY and CDR2 SMNVEV (reference sequence). This CDR3 spans 17 amino acids. V lost 3 bases and J 4 bases, leaving 20 bases between the germline ends. The CDR3 nucleotides read TGTGCCAGCAGTTTGGTCACACGGGACTGGAGGTCAGATACGCAGTATTTT. It translates to CASSLVTRDWRSDTQYF.

This chain joins TRBV5-1 and TRBJ2-7, with 16 bases identical to TRBD2. The V segment lost 4 bases and the J segment 4 bases; nucleotides outside the gene matches: 11. Germline V lookup: CDR1 SGHRS, CDR2 YFSETQ. The CDR3 consists of 18 residues. The CDR3 sequence: CASSTSGTSGRARYEQYF. CDR3 bases: TGCGCCAGCAGCACCTCCGGGACTAGCGGGAGGGCCCGGTACGAGCAGTACTTC.